This is a list of T cell receptor beta chains from one sample in a study of shared clonotypes between healthy human individuals. TCRdb keeps only in-frame clones here, not all; method: immunoSEQ multiplex PCR. The repertoire holds about 2.3 million clones, with approximately 93% as singletons. Sequences were obtained from naive CD4+ T cells from PBMCs. These receptors originate from a young man in good health. Some clones in this sample may be carry-over from other donors' samples. The CDR3 runs from the conserved cysteine through the conserved F or W. The D gene is left open where the match is weak. Size is omitted from some rows. Given values are once, few, many or a class for expanded clones.

clone size	D gene	J gene	V gene	CDR3 protein	CDR3 DNA
NA	NA	TRBJ2-7	TRBV6-1	CASSLGTPYEQYF	TGTGCCAGCAGTCTGGGGACTCCCTACGAGCAGTACTTC
NA	TRBD1	TRBJ1-1	TRBV6-4	CATSYPRGRGTEAFF	TGTGCCACCTCATACCCCAGGGGGCGCGGCACTGAAGCTTTCTTT
NA	NA	TRBJ2-1	TRBV7-3	CASSFSSGGYNEQFF	TGTGCCAGCAGCTTTAGTTCGGGCGGGTACAATGAGCAGTTCTTC
once	NA	TRBJ2-2	TRBV7-3	CASSSHSGTANTGELFF	TGTGCCAGCAGCTCCCATTCCGGGACGGCGAACACCGGGGAGCTGTTTTTT
NA	NA	TRBJ2-5	TRBV7-2	CASSLVRRETQYF	TGTGCCAGCAGCTTAGTCCGACGAGAGACCCAGTACTTC
NA	NA	TRBJ1-5	TRBV28	CASSGTGTFNQPQHF	TGTGCCAGCAGTGGCACCGGGACGTTCAATCAGCCCCAGCATTTT
NA	NA	TRBJ1-2	TRBV10-3	CAISDFMERWLNYGYTF	TGTGCCATCAGTGATTTTATGGAGAGGTGGCTTAACTATGGCTACACCTTC
NA	TRBD1	TRBJ1-2	TRBV10-3	CAISQDRDYGYTF	TGTGCCATCAGTCAGGACAGGGACTATGGCTACACCTTC
NA	NA	TRBJ2-7	TRBV2	CASMGAGSYEQYF	TGTGCCAGCATGGGTGCGGGAAGCTACGAGCAGTACTTC
NA	NA	TRBJ1-1	TRBV2	CASTEVMGETEAFF	TGTGCCAGCACTGAGGTCATGGGAGAGACTGAAGCTTTCTTT
NA	NA	TRBJ2-2	TRBV4-1	CASSSREVGELFF	TGCGCCAGCAGCTCCCGTGAGGTCGGGGAGCTGTTTTTT
NA	NA	TRBJ2-1	TRBV28	CASTAPRGGSYNEQFF	TGTGCCAGCACCGCCCCCAGGGGAGGGTCCTACAATGAGCAGTTCTTC
NA	NA	TRBJ1-1	TRBV28	CASSSSWRGRGTEAFF	TGTGCCAGCAGTTCCTCTTGGAGGGGAAGGGGGACTGAAGCTTTCTTT
NA	TRBD2	TRBJ2-7	TRBV11-2	CASSENSGRVSYEQYF	TGTGCCAGCAGCGAAAATAGCGGGAGGGTCTCCTACGAGCAGTACTTC
NA	NA	TRBJ2-5	TRBV18	CASSPSREETQYF	TGTGCCAGCTCACCGAGCAGGGAAGAGACCCAGTACTTC
NA	NA	TRBJ1-3	TRBV5-1	CASSLSGDSGNTIYF	TGCGCCAGCAGCTTGTCCGGGGACTCTGGAAACACCATATATTTT
NA	TRBD1	TRBJ2-2	TRBV7-2	CASSTDRGRTGELFF	TGTGCCAGCAGCACCGACAGGGGGCGCACCGGGGAGCTGTTTTTT
NA	NA	TRBJ2-7	TRBV5-1	CASSLALDEQYF	TGCGCCAGCAGCTTGGCCTTGGACGAGCAGTACTTC
NA	TRBD2	TRBJ2-5	TRBV7-3	CASSVAGARETQYF	TGTGCCAGCAGCGTAGCGGGAGCCCGAGAGACCCAGTACTTC
NA	NA	TRBJ1-2	TRBV6-1	CASSETNYGYTF	TGTGCCAGCAGTGAAACAAACTATGGCTACACCTTC
NA	NA	TRBJ2-7	TRBV6-1	CASSEAGVGPYEQYF	TGTGCCAGCAGTGAAGCTGGAGTAGGGCCCTACGAGCAGTACTTC
NA	TRBD1	TRBJ1-1	TRBV14	CASSQERSHRGTEAFF	TGTGCCAGCAGCCAAGAGCGTAGTCACAGGGGGACTGAAGCTTTCTTT
NA	TRBD2	TRBJ2-3	TRBV11-2	CASSHGLAGPDTQYF	TGTGCCAGCAGCCATGGACTAGCTGGCCCAGATACGCAGTATTTT
NA	NA	TRBJ2-7	TRBV2	CASSVAGVSSYEQYF	TGTGCCAGCAGTGTGGCAGGGGTGAGCTCCTACGAGCAGTACTTC
NA	TRBD2	TRBJ2-7	TRBV6-4	CASSASPSGVSSYEQYF	TGTGCCAGCAGTGCTTCGCCTAGCGGGGTAAGCTCCTACGAGCAGTACTTC
NA	TRBD2	TRBJ2-1	TRBV2	CASRGGGTSGQSAYNEQFF	TGTGCCAGCAGGGGGGGAGGGACTAGCGGACAATCGGCCTACAATGAGCAGTTCTTC
NA	NA	TRBJ2-5	TRBV11-3	CASSSGSQETQYF	TGTGCCAGCAGCTCAGGGTCCCAAGAGACCCAGTACTTC
NA	TRBD1	TRBJ1-5	TRBV27	CASSCRDREDSNQPQHF	TGTGCCAGCAGTTGCCGGGACAGGGAGGATAGCAATCAGCCCCAGCATTTT
few	NA	TRBJ2-2	TRBV2	CASSGTAANTGELFF	TGTGCCAGCAGTGGGACAGCCGCGAACACCGGGGAGCTGTTTTTT
NA	NA	TRBJ1-1	TRBV2	CASSDEGVTEAFF	TGTGCCAGCAGTGATGAAGGGGTAACTGAAGCTTTCTTT
once	NA	TRBJ2-2	TRBV10-3	CAINKGQPDPTGELFF	TGTGCCATCAACAAAGGACAGCCCGATCCCACCGGGGAGCTGTTTTTT
NA	NA	TRBJ2-5	TRBV19	CASSMGLRETQYF	TGTGCCAGTAGTATGGGCCTTCGGGAGACCCAGTACTTC